These 9 T cell receptor beta chains originate from one sample sequenced in a study of blood T cell repertoires in COVID-19. Assay used: immunoSEQ multiplex PCR; TCRdb lists only in-frame clones, some missing. The table shows roughly 200,000 clones, with more than 65% occurring only once. Source material: peripheral blood. These receptors all stem from a woman older than 75 with acute or convalescent COVID-19.

This chain uses TRBV6-6 with TRBJ1-4; perhaps TRBD1 as D (5 bases). This CDR3 has 15 amino acids. V was trimmed by 0 bases and J by 3 bases, leaving 8 bases between them. Germline V gives CDR1 MNHNY, CDR2 SVGAGI (reference sequence). This CDR3 is CASSYSQAPNEKLFF. CDR3 nucleotide sequence: TGTGCCAGCAGTTACTCACAGGCCCCTAATGAAAAACTGTTTTTT.

CDR3 bases: TGTGCCAGCTCACCCGGGACTAGCGGGGGGGCCCTGCAGTTCTTC. Translating it yields CASSPGTSGGALQFF. This rearrangement joins TRBV18 to TRBJ2-1; 16 bases map to TRBD2. Trimming cost V 3 bases and J 12 bases; bases outside gene matches: 5. The CDR3 is made up of 15 amino acids. The V gene's germline CDR1 is KGHSH and CDR2 LQKENI.

This chain links TRBV5-1 with TRBJ2-7, with a weak D call TRBD2 (5 bases). Between the trimmed V and J ends, which lost 2 bases and 5 bases, there was a span of 14 bases. This CDR3 has 14 amino acids. In germline, CDR1 is SGHRS, CDR2 YFSETQ. CDR3 protein: CASSFLEGANEQYF. CDR3 coding DNA: TGCGCCAGCAGCTTTTTAGAGGGAGCAAACGAGCAGTACTTC.

The rearrangement joins TRBV6-1 to TRBJ1-1; D is undetermined. CDR3 length equals 13 residues. The germline CDR1 and CDR2 sequences are MNHNS and SASEGT. V lost 10 bases to trimming and J lost 1 base, with 13 bases between them. The CDR3 loop is CATHPTENTEAFF. The CDR3 DNA follows: TGTGCCACCCACCCTACAGAGAACACTGAAGCTTTCTTT.

The chain is built from TRBV28 and TRBJ2-7; D unclear. Germline V gene sequence: CDR1 MDHEN, CDR2 SYDVKM. The V end was cut by 1 base, the J end by 3 bases, with 10 bases between. This CDR3 is built from 14 residues. The CDR3 nucleotides are TGTGCCAGCAGTTTATCCCTGCCAGACTACGAGCAGTACTTC. Its translation: CASSLSLPDYEQYF.

CDR3: CASSVVVEVNTEAFF. The CDR3 coding sequence is TGTGCCAGCAGCGTAGTTGTAGAGGTTAACACTGAAGCTTTCTTT. This chain links TRBV9 with TRBJ1-1; no definite D call. This CDR3 contains 15 residues. The V and J ends lost 0 bases and 2 bases respectively, with 11 bases between them. Germline V gene sequence: CDR1 SGDLS, CDR2 YYNGEE.

In DNA form, the CDR3 reads TGCAGCGTGGAAACCGGGACAAAAGAGCAGTTCTTC. This codes for CSVETGTKEQFF. The V and J genes are TRBV29-1 and TRBJ2-1, with D maybe TRBD1 (6 bases). Trimming stripped 6 bases from V and 10 bases from J, with 16 bases between. The CDR3 spans 12 residues. Germline V CDR1 and CDR2: SQVTM, ANQGSEA.

The chain uses TRBV15 and TRBJ2-1; 7 positions match TRBD2. The CDR3 is 15 residues long. Germline assignment: CDR1 LNHNV and CDR2 YYDKDF (reference sequence). V shed 1 base and J 6 bases; nucleotides not matched to a gene: 6. CDR3 coding DNA: TGTGCCACCAGCAGAGTAGGCGGGAGCCCCAATGAGCAGTTCTTC. This translates into CATSRVGGSPNEQFF.

The CDR3 DNA reads TGCGCCAGCAGCTTGGACAGGGCCGATAATTCACCCCTCCACTTT. This translates into CASSLDRADNSPLHF. The chain couples TRBV5-1 to TRBJ1-6; tentative D call: TRBD1 (6 bases). V was clipped by 0 bases and J by 5 bases, with 9 bases between them. The CDR3 sequence is 15 residues long. Germline lookup yields CDR1 SGHRS and CDR2 YFSETQ.